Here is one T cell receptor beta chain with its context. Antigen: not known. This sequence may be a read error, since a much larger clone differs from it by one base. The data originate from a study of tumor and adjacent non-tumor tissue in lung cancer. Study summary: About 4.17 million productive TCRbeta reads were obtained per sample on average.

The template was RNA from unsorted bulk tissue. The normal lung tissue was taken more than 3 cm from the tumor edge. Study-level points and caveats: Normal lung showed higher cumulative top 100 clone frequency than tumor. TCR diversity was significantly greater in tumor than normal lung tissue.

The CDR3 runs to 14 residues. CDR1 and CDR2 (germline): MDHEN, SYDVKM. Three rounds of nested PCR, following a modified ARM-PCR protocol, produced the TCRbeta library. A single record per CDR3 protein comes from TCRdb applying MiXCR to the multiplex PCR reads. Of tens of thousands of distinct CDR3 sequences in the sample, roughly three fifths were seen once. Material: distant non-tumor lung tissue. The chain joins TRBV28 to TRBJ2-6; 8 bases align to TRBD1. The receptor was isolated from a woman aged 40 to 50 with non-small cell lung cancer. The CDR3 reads CTSEDRAGANVLTF. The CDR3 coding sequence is TGTACCAGTGAGGACAGGGCTGGGGCCAACGTCCTGACTTTC.